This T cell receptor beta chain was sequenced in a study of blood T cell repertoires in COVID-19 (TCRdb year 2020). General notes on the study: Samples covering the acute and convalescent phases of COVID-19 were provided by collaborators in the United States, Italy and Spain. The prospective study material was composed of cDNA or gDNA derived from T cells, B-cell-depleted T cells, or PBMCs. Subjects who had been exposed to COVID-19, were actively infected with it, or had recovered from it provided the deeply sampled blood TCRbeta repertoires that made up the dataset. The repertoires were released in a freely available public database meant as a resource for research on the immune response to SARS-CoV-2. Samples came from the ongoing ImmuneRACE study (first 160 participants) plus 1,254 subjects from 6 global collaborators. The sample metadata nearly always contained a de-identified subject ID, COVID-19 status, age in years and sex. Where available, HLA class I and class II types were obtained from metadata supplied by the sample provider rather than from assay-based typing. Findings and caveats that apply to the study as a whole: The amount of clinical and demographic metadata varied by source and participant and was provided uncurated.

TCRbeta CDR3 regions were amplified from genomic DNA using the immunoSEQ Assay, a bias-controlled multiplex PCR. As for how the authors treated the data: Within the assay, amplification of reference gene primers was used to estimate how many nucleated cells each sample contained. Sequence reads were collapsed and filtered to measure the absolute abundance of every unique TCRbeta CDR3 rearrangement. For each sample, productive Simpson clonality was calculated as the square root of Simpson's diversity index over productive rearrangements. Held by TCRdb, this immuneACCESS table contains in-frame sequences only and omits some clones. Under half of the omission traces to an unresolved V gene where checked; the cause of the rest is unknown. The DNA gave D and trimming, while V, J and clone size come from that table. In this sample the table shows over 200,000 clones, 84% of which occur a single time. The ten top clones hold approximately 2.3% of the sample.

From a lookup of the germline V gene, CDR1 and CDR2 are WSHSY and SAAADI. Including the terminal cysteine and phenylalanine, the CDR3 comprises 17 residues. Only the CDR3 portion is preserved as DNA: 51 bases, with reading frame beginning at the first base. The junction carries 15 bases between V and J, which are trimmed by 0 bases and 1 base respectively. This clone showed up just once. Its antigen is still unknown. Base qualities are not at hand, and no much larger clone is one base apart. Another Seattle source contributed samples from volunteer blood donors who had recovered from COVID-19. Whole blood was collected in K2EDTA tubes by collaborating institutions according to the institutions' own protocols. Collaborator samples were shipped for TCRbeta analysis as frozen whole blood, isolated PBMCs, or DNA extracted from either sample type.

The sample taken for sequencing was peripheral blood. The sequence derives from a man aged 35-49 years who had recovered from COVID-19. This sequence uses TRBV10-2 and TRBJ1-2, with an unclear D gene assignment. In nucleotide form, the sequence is TGCGCCAGCAGTGAGTCGATGGTACTCCTGAGTAACTATGGCTACACCTTC. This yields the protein CASSESMVLLSNYGYTF.